Included here is one T cell receptor beta chain sequence, with context. Its antigen is not identified. The data stem from a study of cytomegalovirus exposure and HLA in healthy donors. The wider study: Prior work identified around 120 million unique TCR beta sequences in approximately 180 million T cells.

Study-level findings and limits: Productive rates of about 87% or about 30% were seen for most TCR beta V segments in an earlier analysis. Sequencing depth roughly uniform across donors was assumed in presence/absence analyses. Rarity held for most TCR sequences, but there were some public TCRs that occurred in many donors.

In germline, CDR1 is MNHNS, CDR2 SASEGT. Trimming took 2 bases from V and 5 from J, leaving 12 bases between them. The CDR3 spans 14 residues. Primers: 60 Vbeta forward and 13 Jbeta reverse. The data were produced by immunoSEQ multiplex PCR, yet TCRdb's version contains in-frame clones alone and is incomplete. The data contain about 150,000 clones, over 60% of them seen just once; the ten biggest clones take up 1.5% to 2%. The sequenced sample was PBMCs. The chain uses TRBV6-1 and TRBJ1-1; D gene uncertain. The origin of this receptor is a woman aged 40 to 50 in good health and CMV-seronegative. CDR3 amino acids: CASSEPGSRTEAFF. CDR3 in DNA: TGTGCCAGCAGTGAACCGGGGTCTAGGACTGAAGCTTTCTTT.